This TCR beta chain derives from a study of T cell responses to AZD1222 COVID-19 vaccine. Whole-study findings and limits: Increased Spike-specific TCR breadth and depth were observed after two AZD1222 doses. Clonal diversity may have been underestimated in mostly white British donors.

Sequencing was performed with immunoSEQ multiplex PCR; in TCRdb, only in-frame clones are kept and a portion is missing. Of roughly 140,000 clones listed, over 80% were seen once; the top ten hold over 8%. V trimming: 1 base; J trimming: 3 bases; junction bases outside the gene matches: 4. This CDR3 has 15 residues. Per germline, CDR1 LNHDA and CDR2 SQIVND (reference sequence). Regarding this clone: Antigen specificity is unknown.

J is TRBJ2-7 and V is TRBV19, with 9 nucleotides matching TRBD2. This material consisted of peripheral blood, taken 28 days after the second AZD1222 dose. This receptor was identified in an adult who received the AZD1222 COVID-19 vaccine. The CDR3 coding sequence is TGTGCCAGTAGTATAGGGGTAGCGGGAGTCTACGAGCAGTACTTC. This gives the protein CASSIGVAGVYEQYF.